Listed below are T cell receptor beta chains from one sample, sequenced in a study of beta chain features in type 1 diabetes. Using immunoSEQ multiplex PCR, the repertoire was profiled, and TCRdb retains in-frame clones only, with some absent. The repertoire has a few hundred thousand clones, 10% to 15% of them found once; the top ten carry approximately 0.01%. The material sequenced was naive CD4+ T cells from blood. These TCRs come from a woman aged 18-29 years with type 1 diabetes. Each CDR3 is given with its conserved first and last residue. The D gene is left open where the match is weak. Rows give clone size only sometimes, using once, few, many, or a class for an expanded clone.

len	v_gene	abundance	d_gene	j_gene	CDR3nt	CDR3aa
14	TRBV18	few	TRBD1	TRBJ1-6	TGTGCCAGCACAGGACAGGGCCATAATTCACCCCTCCACTTT	CASTGQGHNSPLHF
15	TRBV30	few	TRBD2	TRBJ2-1	TGTGCCTGGAGTCGGCCGGGAGGTTCCTACAATGAGCAGTTCTTC	CAWSRPGGSYNEQFF
15	TRBV9	few	-	TRBJ2-1	TGTGCCAGCAGCGTACTTTCGGCTCCCGGGAATGAGCAGTTCTTC	CASSVLSAPGNEQFF
9	TRBV12-5	-	-	TRBJ1-2	TGTGCTAGTGACACAGGCCAAAGCTTC	CASDTGQSF
11	TRBV4-2	few	-	TRBJ2-1	TGTGCCAGCAGCCAAGACAGGGTACAGTTCTTC	CASSQDRVQFF
12	TRBV19	-	-	TRBJ2-7	TGTGCCAGTAGTATATCGGGGTACGAGCAGTACTTC	CASSISGYEQYF
12	TRBV30	-	-	TRBJ2-7	TGTGCCTGGAGGGGGGGAAGCCACGAGCAGTACTTC	CAWRGGSHEQYF
16	TRBV6-6	-	-	TRBJ1-5	TGTGCCAGCAGAGACAGGTCGGTAAGGGACAATCAGCCCCAGCATTTT	CASRDRSVRDNQPQHF
18	TRBV21-1	-	-	TRBJ2-6	TGTGCCAGCAGCAAAGTGCCCCGTACCAGCTCTGGGGCCAACGTCCTGACTTTC	CASSKVPRTSSGANVLTF
13	TRBV2	-	-	TRBJ2-2	TGTGCCAGCAGTGTACTATATACCGGGGAGCTGTTTTTT	CASSVLYTGELFF
15	TRBV28	few	-	TRBJ2-7	TGTGCCAGCAGGGAAAAGGGGGGGAGCGCCTACGAGCAGTACTTC	CASREKGGSAYEQYF
15	TRBV5-4	-	-	TRBJ1-2	TGTGCCAGCAGCCCCGGGACACTCAGAAACTATGGCTACACCTTC	CASSPGTLRNYGYTF
16	TRBV9	-	-	TRBJ2-2	TGTGCCAGCAGCGTAACTCAAGCGGTCCCCGGCGGGGAGCTGTTTTTT	CASSVTQAVPGGELFF
13	TRBV5-6	few	-	TRBJ1-2	TGTGCCAGCAGCTTGGAGAGCCTCTATGGCTACACCTTC	CASSLESLYGYTF
15	TRBV9	-	TRBD2	TRBJ2-1	TGTGCCAGCACCGGGACTAGCGGGCCTTACAATGAGCAGTTCTTC	CASTGTSGPYNEQFF
14	TRBV25-1	-	-	TRBJ2-7	TGTGCCAGCAGTGAATCAGGCAGGGGGGACGAGCAGTACTTC	CASSESGRGDEQYF
12	TRBV27	few	-	TRBJ2-1	TGTGCCAGCAGTCCGGACTTGGGTGAGCAGTTCTTC	CASSPDLGEQFF
15	TRBV7-2	few	TRBD2	TRBJ2-3	TGTGCCAGCAGCGGCCTAGGAGCGGGAGCGGATACGCAGTATTTT	CASSGLGAGADTQYF
14	TRBV25-1	few	-	TRBJ2-5	TGTGCCAGCAGTGATCCCAGGGGGGCAAGGACCCAGTACTTC	CASSDPRGARTQYF
19	TRBV7-8	-	-	TRBJ2-6	TGTGCCAGCAGCCCTGTAGACAGGGGAGGGCAAGCTGGGGCCAACGTCCTGACTTTC	CASSPVDRGGQAGANVLTF
13	TRBV30	-	TRBD1	TRBJ1-3	TGTGCCTGGGAGACAGGGGCCGGAAACACCATATATTTT	CAWETGAGNTIYF
14	TRBV4-3	-	TRBD1	TRBJ1-2	TGCGCCAGCAGCCAAAGGGGGCTGAGGGGTGGCTACACCTTC	CASSQRGLRGGYTF
14	TRBV6-6	few	-	TRBJ2-5	TGTGCCAGCAGTACCAACCAGGGTTCCGGGACCCAGTACTTC	CASSTNQGSGTQYF
15	TRBV28	few	-	TRBJ2-3	TGTGCCAGCAGTTTAATTCGACTGAGCACAGATACGCAGTATTTT	CASSLIRLSTDTQYF
13	TRBV28	-	-	TRBJ2-7	TGTGCCAGCACAGTAGCGGACTCCTACGAGCAGTACTTC	CASTVADSYEQYF
15	TRBV7-9	-	TRBD1	TRBJ2-1	TGTGCCAGCAGCTTAAGGGACAGGGAAAGAAATGAGCAGTTCTTC	CASSLRDRERNEQFF
15	TRBV29-1	few	TRBD2	TRBJ2-1	TGCAGAATGAGCGGGAGGGCTCCCTCCTACAATGAGCAGTTCTTC	CRMSGRAPSYNEQFF
15	TRBV29-1	few	-	TRBJ2-3	TGCAGCGTTACCCTAGGAGCGCAGAGCACAGATACGCAGTATTTT	CSVTLGAQSTDTQYF
18	TRBV27	-	TRBD2	TRBJ2-1	TGTGCCAGCAGCCTAGGACTAGCGGGGGCCCTCTCCTACAATGAGCAGTTCTTC	CASSLGLAGALSYNEQFF
13	TRBV28	-	-	TRBJ2-6	TGTGCCAGCATCTCCGGAGGCGCCAACGTCCTGACTTTC	CASISGGANVLTF
16	TRBV27	-	-	TRBJ2-1	TGTGCCAGCAGCATACCGACAAAAATCGCCTACAATGAGCAGTTCTTC	CASSIPTKIAYNEQFF
13	TRBV19	-	TRBD1	TRBJ2-7	TGTGCCAGTAGTCTGGACAGGTCCTACGAGCAGTACTTC	CASSLDRSYEQYF
16	TRBV5-4	few	TRBD2	TRBJ2-1	TGTGCCAGCAGCGTCGATGGCGGGAGTCCCTACAATGAGCAGTTCTTC	CASSVDGGSPYNEQFF
15	TRBV19	few	TRBD2	TRBJ2-1	TGTGCCAGTAGTAGGACTAGCGGAGGATACAATGAGCAGTTCTTC	CASSRTSGGYNEQFF
14	TRBV6-5	-	TRBD1	TRBJ1-4	TGTGCCAGCAGTACGGGACAGGGGCATGAAAAACTGTTTTTT	CASSTGQGHEKLFF
17	TRBV4-2	-	TRBD2	TRBJ2-5	TGTGCCAGCAGCCAAGGGACTAGCGGGAGTCCGTGGGAGACCCAGTACTTC	CASSQGTSGSPWETQYF
11	TRBV6-5	few	-	TRBJ1-2	TGTGCCAGCAGACCAGAATTGGGCTACACCTTC	CASRPELGYTF
14	TRBV15	-	-	TRBJ2-5	TGTGCCACCAGCAGACAGACAGGGAGGGAGACCCAGTACTTC	CATSRQTGRETQYF
14	TRBV9	-	TRBD1	TRBJ2-7	TGTGCCAGCAGCCCTACGGGACAGGGCTACGAGCAGTACTTC	CASSPTGQGYEQYF
12	TRBV5-1	few	-	TRBJ2-5	TGCGCCAGCAGCTTGGCCGAGGAGACCCAGTACTTC	CASSLAEETQYF
16	TRBV18	-	-	TRBJ2-5	TGTGCCAGCTCACTATCGACAGCAATCAAGGGAGAGACCCAGTACTTC	CASSLSTAIKGETQYF
15	TRBV7-9	few	-	TRBJ1-2	TGTGCCAGCAGCTTAGCCCAGGGACAATTGGATGGCTACACCTTC	CASSLAQGQLDGYTF